The 13 T cell receptor beta chains in this list originate from one sample, sequenced in a study of blood T cell repertoires in COVID-19. Assay used: immunoSEQ multiplex PCR; TCRdb lists only in-frame clones, some missing. The sample carries more than 85,000 clones, about 90% recorded once. The sample comprised peripheral blood. The receptors here all came from a man between 45 and 60 years old with active COVID-19.

The genes are TRBV24-1 and TRBJ2-7; D is perhaps TRBD2 (6 bases). Germline CDR1 is KGHDR and CDR2 is SFDVKD. The V and J ends lost 1 base and 4 bases respectively, with 19 bases between them. This CDR3 is 17 amino acids long. CDR3 bases: TGTGCCACCAGTGATTTAGTGGGGAGGTCAGGGCGATACGAGCAGTACTTC. Its translation: CATSDLVGRSGRYEQYF.

The chain uses TRBV4-2 and TRBJ2-7; 9 bases map to TRBD2. With V trimmed by 3 bases and J by 0 bases, 9 bases remained unmatched. Germline V lookup: CDR1 LGHNA, CDR2 YNFKEQ. CDR3 length: 17 amino acids. CDR3 DNA sequence: TGTGCCAGCAGCCACGGAGGTTGGCGGGGGGGCTCCTACGAGCAGTACTTC. It codes for CASSHGGWRGGSYEQYF.

The chain joins TRBV7-2 to TRBJ1-6; D might be TRBD1 (5 bases). The ends were cut back, 2 bases at V and 7 bases at J, with 9 bases in the middle. Germline CDR1 is SGHTA and CDR2 is FQGNSA. This CDR3 has 14 amino acids. CDR3: CASSLPGRNSPLHF. The CDR3 DNA sequence: TGTGCCAGCAGCTTACCAGGGCGAAATTCACCCCTCCACTTT.

This chain links TRBV3-1 (or the pseudogene TRBV3-2) with TRBJ2-1; TRBD2 matches 9 bases. The J segment lost 6 bases and the V segment lost 1 base, leaving 4 bases of the junction unmatched. This CDR3 has 15 residues. In germline, CDR1 is LGHDT, CDR2 YNNKEL (reference sequence). CDR3 nucleotide sequence: TGTGCCAGCAGCCAAGCGGGAGCGGGGGGCAATGAGCAGTTCTTC. The encoded protein is CASSQAGAGGNEQFF.

J is TRBJ2-5 and V is TRBV3-1 (or the pseudogene TRBV3-2), with 12 bases that match TRBD2. Germline V gives CDR1 LGHDT, CDR2 YNNKEL (reference sequence). The CDR3 has 15 amino acids. The J segment lost 3 bases and the V segment lost 3 bases, leaving 2 bases of the junction unmatched. In DNA, the CDR3 is TGTGCCAGCAGCCACCTAGCGGGGGGGGAAGAGACCCAGTACTTC. Translated: CASSHLAGGEETQYF.

The rearrangement uses TRBV2 and TRBJ1-3; no firm D call. There are 15 residues in the CDR3. V was shortened by 6 bases and J by 0 bases, with 12 bases between the two germline ends. Germline V gene sequence: CDR1 SNHLY, CDR2 FYNNEI. The chain's CDR3 is CASRLDLPSGNTIYF. CDR3 DNA: TGTGCCAGCAGGCTAGACCTCCCCTCTGGAAACACCATATATTTT.

The CDR3 bases are TGCGCCAGCAGGAGGAATAGCGGGGGGCAGAGCACAGATACGCAGTATTTT. Residues: CASRRNSGGQSTDTQYF. This chain uses TRBV10-2 with TRBJ2-3, with 10 bases fitting TRBD2. This CDR3 is 17 amino acids long. CDR1 is WSHSY and CDR2 is SAAADI in the germline V gene. Trimming cost V 6 bases and J 0 bases; bases outside gene matches: 9.

This rearrangement joins TRBV29-1 to TRBJ1-1; 7 bases line up with TRBD1. The CDR3 length is 13 residues. V trimming: 6 bases; J trimming: 0 bases; junction bases outside the gene matches: 4. CDR1 is SQVTM, CDR2 ANQGSEA, per germline. CDR3 amino acids: CSVCGTVNTEAFF. The CDR3 DNA reads as TGCAGCGTCTGCGGGACAGTGAACACTGAAGCTTTCTTT.

V usage is TRBV7-9 and J usage is TRBJ2-5, with 7 bases identical to TRBD2. The CDR3 loop spans 15 amino acids. Germline V gene sequence: CDR1 SEHNR, CDR2 FQNEAQ (reference sequence). V lost 5 bases and J lost 4; bases outside the gene matches: 10. The CDR3 nucleotides read TGTGCCAGCAGCCTAAGCATGGGCGGGGGAGAGACCCAGTACTTC. This encodes CASSLSMGGGETQYF.

This chain joins TRBV30 and TRBJ2-1, with 8 bases identical to TRBD2. Germline CDR1 GTSNPN, CDR2 SVGIG (reference sequence). CDR3 length: 13 residues. The V segment lost 4 bases and the J segment 2 bases; nucleotides outside the gene matches: 1. The chain's CDR3 is CAWMRGAYNEQFF. The DNA of the CDR3 is TGTGCCTGGATGCGGGGGGCCTACAATGAGCAGTTCTTC.

This chain joins TRBV30 and TRBJ2-4, with 9 bases fitting TRBD1. The CDR3 consists of 20 residues. The V and J ends lost 4 bases and 3 bases, in that order; junction bases with no gene match: 22. Germline CDR1 and CDR2: GTSNPN and SVGIG (reference sequence). CDR3 in DNA: TGTGCCTGGAATCCACCGGGACAGGGTGCCCTCAACATAGGCAAAAACATTCAGTACTTC. Encoded protein: CAWNPPGQGALNIGKNIQYF. The full variable domain, in which reference TRBV30 and TRBJ2-4 provide the parts outside the CDR3, is SQTIHQWPATLVQPVGSPLSLECTVEGTSNPNLYWYRQAAGRGLQLLFYSVGIGQISSEVPQNLSASRPQDRQFILSSKKLLLSDSGFYLCAWNPPGQGALNIGKNIQYFGAGTRLSVL.

The gene calls are TRBV25-1 and TRBJ2-3; D perhaps matches TRBD2 (6 bases). The V end was cut by 6 bases, the J end by 0 bases, with 10 bases between. Germline V gives CDR1 MGHDK, CDR2 SYGVNS. There are 14 residues in the CDR3. The CDR3 coding sequence is TGTGCCAGCAGCGGAGGGATTAGCACAGATACGCAGTATTTT. As protein: CASSGGISTDTQYF.

The genes are TRBV4-1 and TRBJ2-2; tentative D call: TRBD1 (5 bases). Germline-derived CDR1 and CDR2 are MGHRA and YSYEKL. The CDR3 loop spans 17 amino acids. V lost 0 bases, J lost 1 base, and 12 bases lay in between. The CDR3 protein is CASSQDSGLLNTGELFF. CDR3 sequence (DNA): TGCGCCAGCAGCCAAGATTCAGGGCTGCTGAACACCGGGGAGCTGTTTTTT.